These T cell receptor beta chains were read from a single sample in a study of CD8 T cells in ankylosing spondylitis. In TCRdb, the 5' RACE reads were re-called with MiXCR into one record per CDR3 protein. The data hold a few hundred thousand distinct CDR3 sequences, with more than 20% observed a single time. Material: blood, either unsorted or a sorted T cell fraction (not recorded which). These receptors were obtained from a male donor with ankylosing spondylitis. The CDR3 runs from the conserved cysteine through the conserved F or W. The order of the fields is CDR3 DNA, CDR3 protein, V gene, D gene, clone size, J gene. D genes are given only for firm matches. Expanded clones get a size class; other rows say once, few or many, or leave the size out.

TGTGCCAGCAGTCCCCCAGCGGTAAGTGGCAATCAGCCCCAGCATTTT	CASSPPAVSGNQPQHF	TRBV16	NA	few	TRBJ1-5
TGTGCCAGCAGAAAGACCAGCCGCAATGAGCAGTTCTTC	CASRKTSRNEQFF	TRBV12-3/TRBV12-4	NA	many	TRBJ2-1
TGTGCCTGGAGCGACCTGACTAGCGGCCCCAGCGAGCAGTACTTC	CAWSDLTSGPSEQYF	TRBV30	TRBD2	NA	TRBJ2-7
TGTGCCAGCAGCTTAGATGGGACAGGGGGCGCGGGCACTGAAGCTTTCTTT	CASSLDGTGGAGTEAFF	TRBV7-9	TRBD1	few	TRBJ1-1
TGCAGTGCTAGAGTGCGCGGGAGTTACGACGGTGAGCAGTTCTTC	CSARVRGSYDGEQFF	TRBV20-1	TRBD2	few	TRBJ2-1
TGCAGCGTTGTGTCAGGGGAGACTGAAGCTTTCTTT	CSVVSGETEAFF	TRBV29-1	NA	few	TRBJ1-1
TGTGCCAGCAGCTCGGAACCGGGACACAAAGCTTTCTTT	CASSSEPGHKAFF	TRBV9	NA	few	TRBJ1-1
TGCGCCAGCACCTTACAGGGGGGAGTCACTGAAGCTTTCTTT	CASTLQGGVTEAFF	TRBV4-1	TRBD1	few	TRBJ1-1
TGTGCCAGCAGTTACTCCCGTTACAATGAGCAGTTCTTC	CASSYSRYNEQFF	TRBV6-5	NA	NA	TRBJ2-1
TGTGCCAGCAGCGTTCAGGTGACCAGTGTAGCTTCGGAGCTGTTTTTT	CASSVQVTSVASELFF	TRBV9	NA	NA	TRBJ2-2
TGCAGTGCCCTATCAGTGAACACTGAAGCTTTCTTT	CSALSVNTEAFF	TRBV20-1	NA	NA	TRBJ1-1
TGTGCCAGCAGCCAAGATGGCGCCCCCGAAAACATTCAGTACTTC	CASSQDGAPENIQYF	TRBV4-2	NA	many	TRBJ2-4
TGTGCCAGCAGTCTCGACAGGGGCACCTACGAGCAGTACTTC	CASSLDRGTYEQYF	TRBV2	TRBD1	few	TRBJ2-7
TGTGCCAGCAGCCGCCGGTCACTAGCCAAAAACATTCAGTACTTC	CASSRRSLAKNIQYF	TRBV7-2	NA	NA	TRBJ2-4